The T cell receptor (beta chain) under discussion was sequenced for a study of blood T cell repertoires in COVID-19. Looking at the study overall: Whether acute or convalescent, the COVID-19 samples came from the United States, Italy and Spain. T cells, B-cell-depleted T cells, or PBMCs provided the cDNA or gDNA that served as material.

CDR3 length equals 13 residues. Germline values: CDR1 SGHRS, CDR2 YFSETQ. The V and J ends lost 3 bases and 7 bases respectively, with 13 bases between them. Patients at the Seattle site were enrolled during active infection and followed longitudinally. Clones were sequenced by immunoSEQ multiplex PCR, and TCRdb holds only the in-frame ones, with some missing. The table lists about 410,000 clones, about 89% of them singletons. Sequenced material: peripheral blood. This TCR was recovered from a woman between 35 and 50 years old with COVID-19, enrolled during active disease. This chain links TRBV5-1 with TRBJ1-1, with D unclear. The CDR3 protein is CASSWGPGFEAFF. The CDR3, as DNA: TGCGCCAGCAGCTGGGGTCCGGGGTTTGAAGCTTTCTTT.